This TCR beta chain is drawn from a study of early T cells in non-severe SARS-CoV-2 infection. This CDR3 has 16 amino acids. Germline lookup yields CDR1 SGHVS and CDR2 FQNEAQ. V was cut by 1 base and J by 1 base, with 13 bases left in between. cDNA molecules, individually, were tagged with unique molecular identifiers. Each CDR3 protein gets one entry after TCRdb re-called the 5' RACE reads with MiXCR. The sample has tens of thousands of distinct CDR3 sequences, about 6% seen once. The V call is TRBV7-8, the J call TRBJ1-2; D gene unclear. The specimen was whole blood. This clonotype originated in an adult who was a healthcare worker with PCR-confirmed SARS-CoV-2 infection or an uninfected control (not recorded which). The CDR3: CASSLEFTADNYGYTF. The CDR3 bases are TGTGCCAGCAGCTTAGAGTTTACCGCAGATAACTATGGCTACACCTTC.